This TCR beta chain originates from a study of beta chain features in type 1 diabetes. V dropped 6 bases and J dropped 5 bases, with 7 bases sitting between them. There are 10 residues in the CDR3. Germline V gene lookup returns CDR1 DFQATT and CDR2 SNEGSKA (reference sequence). Every isolated RNA sample was fully reverse transcribed, so sequencing captured expressed TCRB transcripts. TCRdb keeps only in-frame clones here, not all; method: immunoSEQ multiplex PCR. The sample has tens of thousands of clones, roughly 34% seen once; the top ten hold 0.35% to 0.45%. Study results and caveats: Among all four CD4+ subsets, Type 1 diabetes patients had TCRB CDR3s that were moderately but significantly shorter.

This clone was recorded once. The antigen is unknown. The chain couples TRBV20-1 to TRBJ2-5, with unresolved D. Sequencing input: stem cell memory CD4+ T cells from blood. This receptor was identified in a woman aged 18-35 years in good health. CDR3 protein: CSAAKETQYF. CDR3 nucleotide sequence: TGCAGTGCAGCAAAGGAGACCCAGTACTTC.